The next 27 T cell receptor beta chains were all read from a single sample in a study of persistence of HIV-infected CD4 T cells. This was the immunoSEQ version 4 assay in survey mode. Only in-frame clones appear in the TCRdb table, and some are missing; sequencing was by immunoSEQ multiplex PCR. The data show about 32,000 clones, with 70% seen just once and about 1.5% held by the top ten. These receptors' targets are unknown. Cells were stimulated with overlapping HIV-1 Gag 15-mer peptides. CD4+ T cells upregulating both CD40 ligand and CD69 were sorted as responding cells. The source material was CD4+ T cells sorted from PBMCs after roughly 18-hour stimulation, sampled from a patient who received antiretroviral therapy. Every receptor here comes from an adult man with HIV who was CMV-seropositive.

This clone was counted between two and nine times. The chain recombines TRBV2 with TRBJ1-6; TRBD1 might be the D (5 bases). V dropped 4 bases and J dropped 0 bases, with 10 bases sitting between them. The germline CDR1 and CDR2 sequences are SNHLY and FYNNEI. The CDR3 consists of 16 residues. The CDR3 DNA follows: TGTGCCAGCAGTGCCCACAGGAGCTCCTATAATTCACCCCTCCACTTT. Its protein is CASSAHRSSYNSPLHF.

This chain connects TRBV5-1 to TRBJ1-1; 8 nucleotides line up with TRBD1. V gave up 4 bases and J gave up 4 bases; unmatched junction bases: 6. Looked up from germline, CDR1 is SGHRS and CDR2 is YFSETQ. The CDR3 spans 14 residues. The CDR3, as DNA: TGCGCCAGCAGCGGGCGACAGGGGACCACTGAAGCTTTCTTT. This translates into CASSGRQGTTEAFF.

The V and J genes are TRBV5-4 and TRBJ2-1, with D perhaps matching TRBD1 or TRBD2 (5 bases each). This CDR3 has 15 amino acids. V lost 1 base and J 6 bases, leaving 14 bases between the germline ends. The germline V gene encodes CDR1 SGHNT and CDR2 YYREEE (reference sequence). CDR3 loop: CASSLLRGSGNEQFF. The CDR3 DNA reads TGTGCCAGCAGCTTGCTGAGGGGTTCGGGCAATGAGCAGTTCTTC.

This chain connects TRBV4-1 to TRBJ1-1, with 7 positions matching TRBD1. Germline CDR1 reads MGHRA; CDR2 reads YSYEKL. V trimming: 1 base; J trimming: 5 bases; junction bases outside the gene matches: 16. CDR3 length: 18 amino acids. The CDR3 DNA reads TGCGCCAGCAGCCAAGCTAATTTAGTTGGGGCAGGGGGAACTGAAGCTTTCTTT. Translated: CASSQANLVGAGGTEAFF.

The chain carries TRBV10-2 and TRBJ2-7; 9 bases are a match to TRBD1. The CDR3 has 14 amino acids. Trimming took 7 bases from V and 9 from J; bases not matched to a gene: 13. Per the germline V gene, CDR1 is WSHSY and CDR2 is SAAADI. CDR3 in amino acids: CASTAGTGTPGQYF. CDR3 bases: TGCGCCAGCACCGCCGGGACAGGGACCCCAGGGCAGTACTTC.

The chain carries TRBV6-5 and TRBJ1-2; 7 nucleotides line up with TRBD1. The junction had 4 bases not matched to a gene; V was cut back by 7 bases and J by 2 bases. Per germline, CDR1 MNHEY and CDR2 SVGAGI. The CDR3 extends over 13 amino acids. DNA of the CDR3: TGTGCCAGCACCCTGGGACAGAACTATGGCTACACCTTC. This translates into CASTLGQNYGYTF.

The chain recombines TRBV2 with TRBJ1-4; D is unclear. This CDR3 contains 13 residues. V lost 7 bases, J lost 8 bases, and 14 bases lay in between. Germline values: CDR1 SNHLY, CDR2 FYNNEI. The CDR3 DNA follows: TGTGCCAGCACCAAGACCGTGTTAGAAAAACTGTTTTTT. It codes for CASTKTVLEKLFF. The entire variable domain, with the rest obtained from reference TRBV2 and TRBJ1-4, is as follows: EPEVTQTPSHQVTQMGQEVILRCVPISNHLYFYWYRQILGQKVEFLVSFYNNEISEKSEIFDDQFSVERPDGSNFTLKIRSTKLEDSAMYFCASTKTVLEKLFFGSGTQLSVL.

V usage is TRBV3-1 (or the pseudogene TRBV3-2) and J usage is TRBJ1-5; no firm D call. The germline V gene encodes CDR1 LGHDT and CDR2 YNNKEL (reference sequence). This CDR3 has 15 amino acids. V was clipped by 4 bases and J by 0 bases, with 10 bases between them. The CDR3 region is CASSPTPRSNQPQHF. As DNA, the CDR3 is TGTGCCAGCAGCCCGACTCCCCGTAGCAATCAGCCCCAGCATTTT.

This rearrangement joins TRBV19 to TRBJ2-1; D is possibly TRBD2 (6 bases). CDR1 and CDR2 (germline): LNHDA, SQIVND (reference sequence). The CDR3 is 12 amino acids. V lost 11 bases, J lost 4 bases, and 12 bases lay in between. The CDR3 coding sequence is TGTGCCTCGAAAGGGAGGTACAATGAGCAGTTCTTC. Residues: CASKGRYNEQFF.

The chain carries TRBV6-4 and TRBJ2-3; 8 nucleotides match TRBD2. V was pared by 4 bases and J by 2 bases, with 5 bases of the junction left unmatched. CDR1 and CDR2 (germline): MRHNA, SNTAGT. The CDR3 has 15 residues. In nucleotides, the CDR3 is TGTGCCAGCAGTGTTACTAGCGGTTCCACAGATACGCAGTATTTT. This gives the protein CASSVTSGSTDTQYF.

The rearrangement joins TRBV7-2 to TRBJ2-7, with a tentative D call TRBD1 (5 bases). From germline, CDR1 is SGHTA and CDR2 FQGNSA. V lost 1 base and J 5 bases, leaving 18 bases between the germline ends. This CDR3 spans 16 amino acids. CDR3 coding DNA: TGTGCCAGCAGCTTAGTGGATCCGGAGAAAGGGGACGAGCAGTACTTC. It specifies CASSLVDPEKGDEQYF.

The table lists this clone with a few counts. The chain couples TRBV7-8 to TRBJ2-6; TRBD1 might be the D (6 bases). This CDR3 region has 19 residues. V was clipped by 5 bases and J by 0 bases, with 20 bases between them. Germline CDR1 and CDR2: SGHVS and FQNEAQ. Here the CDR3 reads CASSMRQQGIGSGANVLTF. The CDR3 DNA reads TGTGCCAGCAGCATGAGGCAACAGGGTATAGGCTCTGGGGCCAACGTCCTGACTTTC.

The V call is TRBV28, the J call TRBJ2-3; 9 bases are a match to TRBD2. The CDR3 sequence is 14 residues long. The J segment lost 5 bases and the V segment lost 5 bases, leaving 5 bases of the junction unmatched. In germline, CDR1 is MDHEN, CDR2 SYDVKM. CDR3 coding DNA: TGTGCCAGCAGTGTAGCGGGGGCCCAAGATACGCAGTATTTT. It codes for CASSVAGAQDTQYF.

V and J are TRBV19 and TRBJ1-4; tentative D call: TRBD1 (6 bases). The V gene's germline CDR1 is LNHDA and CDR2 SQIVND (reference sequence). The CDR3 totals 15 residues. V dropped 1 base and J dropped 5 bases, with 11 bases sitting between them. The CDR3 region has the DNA TGTGCCAGTAGTATAGGGACAGCCTCAAATGAAAAACTGTTTTTT. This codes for CASSIGTASNEKLFF.

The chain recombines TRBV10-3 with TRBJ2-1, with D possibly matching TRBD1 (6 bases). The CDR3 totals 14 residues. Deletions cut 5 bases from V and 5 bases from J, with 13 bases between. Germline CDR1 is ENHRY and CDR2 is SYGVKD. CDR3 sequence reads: CAISTGKYNNEQFF. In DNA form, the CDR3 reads TGTGCCATCAGTACAGGGAAGTACAACAATGAGCAGTTCTTC.

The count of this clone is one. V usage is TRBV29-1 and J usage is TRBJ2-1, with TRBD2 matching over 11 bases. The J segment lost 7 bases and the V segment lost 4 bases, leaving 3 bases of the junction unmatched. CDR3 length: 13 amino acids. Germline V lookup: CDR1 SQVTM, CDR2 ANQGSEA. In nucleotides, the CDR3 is TGCAGCGTTGGGACTAGCGGGCCGAATGAGCAGTTCTTC. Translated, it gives CSVGTSGPNEQFF.

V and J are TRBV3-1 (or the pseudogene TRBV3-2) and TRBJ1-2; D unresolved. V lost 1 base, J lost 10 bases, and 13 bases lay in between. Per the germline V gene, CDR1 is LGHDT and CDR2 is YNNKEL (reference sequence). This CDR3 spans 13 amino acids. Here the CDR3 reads CASSQGVVDYYTF. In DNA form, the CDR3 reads TGTGCCAGCAGCCAAGGGGTAGTGGACTACTACACCTTC.

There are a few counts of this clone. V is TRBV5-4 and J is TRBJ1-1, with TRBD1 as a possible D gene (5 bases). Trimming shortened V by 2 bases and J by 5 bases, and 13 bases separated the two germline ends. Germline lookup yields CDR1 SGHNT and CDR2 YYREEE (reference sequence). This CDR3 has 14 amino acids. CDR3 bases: TGTGCCAGCAGCTTAGTCCAGGGTAGGACTGAAGCTTTCTTT. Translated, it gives CASSLVQGRTEAFF.

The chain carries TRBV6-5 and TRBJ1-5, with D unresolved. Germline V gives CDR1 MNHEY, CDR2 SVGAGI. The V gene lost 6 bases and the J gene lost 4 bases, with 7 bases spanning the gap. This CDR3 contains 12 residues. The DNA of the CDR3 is TGTGCCAGCAGGATAGCTAATCAGCCCCAGCATTTT. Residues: CASRIANQPQHF.

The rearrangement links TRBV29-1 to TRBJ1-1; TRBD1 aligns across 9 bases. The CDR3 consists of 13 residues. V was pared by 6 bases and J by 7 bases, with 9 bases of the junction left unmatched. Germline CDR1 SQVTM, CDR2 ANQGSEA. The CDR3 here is CSVRGQGVGEAFF. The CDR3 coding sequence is TGCAGCGTGAGGGGACAGGGAGTTGGTGAAGCTTTCTTT.

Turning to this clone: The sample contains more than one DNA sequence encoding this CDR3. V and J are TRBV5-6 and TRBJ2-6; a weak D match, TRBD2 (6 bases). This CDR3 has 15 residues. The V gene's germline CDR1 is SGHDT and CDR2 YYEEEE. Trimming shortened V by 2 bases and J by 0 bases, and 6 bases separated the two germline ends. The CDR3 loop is CASSLAGSGANVLTF. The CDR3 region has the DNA TGTGCCAGCAGCTTAGCGGGCTCTGGGGCCAACGTCCTGACTTTC.

The CDR3 protein is CASSPTAGQGRTEAFF. CDR3 coding DNA: TGTGCCAGCTCCCCCACGGCGGGGCAGGGCCGTACTGAAGCTTTCTTT. The chain is built from TRBV18 and TRBJ1-1; TRBD1 might be the D (5 bases). This CDR3 contains 16 residues. CDR1 and CDR2 (germline): KGHSH, LQKENI. V dropped 6 bases and J dropped 5 bases, with 22 bases sitting between them.

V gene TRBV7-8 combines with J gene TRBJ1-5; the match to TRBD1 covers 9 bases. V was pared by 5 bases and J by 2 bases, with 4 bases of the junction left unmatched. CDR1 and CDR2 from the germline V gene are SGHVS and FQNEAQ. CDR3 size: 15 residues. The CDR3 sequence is CASSGTGGGNQPQHF. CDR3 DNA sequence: TGTGCCAGCAGCGGCACAGGGGGCGGCAATCAGCCCCAGCATTTT.

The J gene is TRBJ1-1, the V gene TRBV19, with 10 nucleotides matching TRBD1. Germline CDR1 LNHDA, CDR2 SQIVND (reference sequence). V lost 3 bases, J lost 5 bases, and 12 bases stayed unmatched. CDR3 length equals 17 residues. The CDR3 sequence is CASSMARQGARRTEAFF. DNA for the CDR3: TGTGCCAGTAGTATGGCCAGACAGGGGGCGCGTCGGACTGAAGCTTTCTTT. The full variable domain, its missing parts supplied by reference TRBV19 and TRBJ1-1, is DGGITQSPKYLFRKEGQNVTLSCEQNLNHDAMYWYRQDPGQGLRLIYYSQIVNDFQKGDIAEGYSVSREKKESFPLTVTSAQKNPTAFYLCASSMARQGARRTEAFFGQGTRLTVV.

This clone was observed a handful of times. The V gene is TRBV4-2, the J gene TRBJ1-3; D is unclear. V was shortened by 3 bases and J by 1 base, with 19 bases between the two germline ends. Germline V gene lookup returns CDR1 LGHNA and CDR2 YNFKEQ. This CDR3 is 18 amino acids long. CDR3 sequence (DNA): TGTGCCAGCAGCCAGGCTCCCCCGGGCCCTACATCTGGAAACACCATATATTTT. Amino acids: CASSQAPPGPTSGNTIYF.

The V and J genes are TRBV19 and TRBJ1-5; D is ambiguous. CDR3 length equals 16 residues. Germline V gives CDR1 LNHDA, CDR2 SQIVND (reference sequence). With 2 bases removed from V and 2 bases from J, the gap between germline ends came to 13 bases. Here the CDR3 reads CASSISQLRGNQPQHF. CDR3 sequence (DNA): TGTGCCAGTAGTATATCACAGTTACGTGGCAATCAGCCCCAGCATTTT.

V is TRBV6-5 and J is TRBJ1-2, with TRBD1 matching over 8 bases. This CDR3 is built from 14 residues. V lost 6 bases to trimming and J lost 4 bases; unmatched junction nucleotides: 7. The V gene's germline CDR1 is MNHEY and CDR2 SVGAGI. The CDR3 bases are TGTGCCAGCAGACCCTGGACAGGGACCTATGGCTACACCTTC. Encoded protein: CASRPWTGTYGYTF.